The 22 T cell receptor beta chains presented below share a single source sample, sequenced in a study of CXCR3-negative and CXCR3-positive naive CD8 T cells. 5' RACE with UMI labels generated the TRB cDNA libraries. From its re-call of the 5' RACE reads, TCRdb lists each CDR3 protein once, without DNA. The repertoire shows 50,000 to 65,000 distinct CDR3 sequences; the top ten hold around 4%. Material for sequencing was naive CXCR3- CD8+ T cells from blood. Subset reported: CD45RO-CCR7+CD27+CD95- naive CD8+ T cells lacking CXCR3 (TNR3-). All receptors come from a human donor in good health. Some clones in this sample may be carry-over from other donors' samples.

V and J are TRBV14 and TRBJ1-6; TCRdb's assignment of TRBD1 cannot be checked, as there is no DNA. The germline V gene encodes CDR1 SGHDN and CDR2 FVKESK. CDR3 length: 13 residues. This CDR3 reads CASSQLQAVTLHF.

This chain joins TRBV29-1 and TRBJ2-1; TCRdb reports TRBD2, a call that lacks DNA to check it against. Germline loops: CDR1 SQVTM, CDR2 ANQGSEA. This CDR3 is built from 15 residues. Here the CDR3 reads CSVRNSWGAVDEQFF.

This chain links TRBV3-2 with TRBJ1-1; with no DNA, the TCRdb D assignment of TRBD1 cannot be verified. TRBV3-2 is tagged as a pseudogene. There are 15 residues in the CDR3. CDR3 region: CASSQARALGTEAFF.

The gene calls are TRBV5-1 and TRBJ1-1. Germline CDR1 and CDR2: SGHRS and YFSETQ. This CDR3 spans 13 amino acids. The CDR3 here is CASSSTVNTEAFF. The entire variable domain, with the rest obtained from reference TRBV5-1 and TRBJ1-1, is as follows: KAGVTQTPRYLIKTRGQQVTLSCSPISGHRSVSWYQQTPGQGLQFLFEYFSETQRNKGNFPGRFSGRQFSNSRSEMNVSTLELGDSALYLCASSSTVNTEAFFGQGTRLTVV.

V is TRBV6-5 and J is TRBJ1-1; TCRdb's D gene call, TRBD1, goes unchecked for lack of DNA. The CDR3 loop spans 15 amino acids. Per the germline V gene, CDR1 is MNHEY and CDR2 is SVGAGI. The CDR3 protein is CASSSPQGGETEAFF.

This rearrangement joins TRBV28 to TRBJ2-6. This CDR3 has 12 amino acids. Per germline, CDR1 MDHEN and CDR2 SYDVKM. CDR3 region: CASGPGANVLTF.

The gene calls are TRBV9 and TRBJ2-7. The CDR3 length is 13 residues. Germline V CDR1 and CDR2: SGDLS, YYNGEE. The CDR3 protein is CASSVGQTYEQYF.

This rearrangement joins TRBV20-1 to TRBJ2-7; TCRdb outputs TRBD1, but without DNA this stays unchecked. CDR1 is DFQATT, CDR2 SNEGSKA, per germline (reference sequence). The CDR3 spans 13 residues. Here the CDR3 reads CSARGDRVYEQYF.

V gene TRBV4-3 combines with J gene TRBJ1-1. This CDR3 spans 13 amino acids. CDR1 is LGHNA, CDR2 YSLEER, per germline. CDR3 amino acids: CASSQDWNTEAFF.

The rearrangement links TRBV20-1 to TRBJ2-3; there is no DNA to check the TCRdb D call of TRBD1. The CDR3 is 12 amino acids. Germline V gives CDR1 DFQATT, CDR2 SNEGSKA (reference sequence). The CDR3 loop is CSAPLLTDTQYF.

The rearrangement joins TRBV12-3 or TRBV12-4 to TRBJ2-7. The CDR3 totals 13 residues. The CDR3 loop reads CASSLAFVVEQYF.

The rearrangement joins TRBV12-3 or TRBV12-4 to TRBJ2-7. CDR3 length equals 13 residues. CDR3 sequence: CASSLRVSYEQYF.

This chain connects TRBV3-1 to TRBJ2-7; TCRdb picks TRBD1, but there is no DNA to check that call. The V gene's germline CDR1 is LGHDT and CDR2 YNNKEL (reference sequence). This CDR3 region has 15 residues. The CDR3 sequence is CASSLDRGSIYEQYF.

The J gene is TRBJ1-2, the V gene TRBV29-1; the D gene TCRdb calls, TRBD1, cannot be checked with no DNA. Germline assignment: CDR1 SQVTM and CDR2 ANQGSEA. This CDR3 contains 13 residues. The CDR3 sequence is CSVEYREDYGYTF.

The chain joins TRBV4-2 to TRBJ2-7. Germline V gene data show CDR1 as LGHNA and CDR2 as YNFKEQ. The CDR3 spans 15 residues. CDR3 amino acids: CASSQVVFYPVEQYF.

The gene calls are TRBV6-2 or TRBV6-3 and TRBJ2-1; TCRdb selects TRBD2, and the lack of DNA leaves this call unchecked. The CDR3 spans 15 residues. Germline CDR1 is MNHEY and CDR2 is SVGEGT. The CDR3 region is CASSFSGGDYDEQFF.

This chain's CDR3 is CSVEWYGQRGYEQYF. The chain carries TRBV29-1 and TRBJ2-7; TCRdb names TRBD1, which stays unverified in the absence of DNA. The CDR3 has 15 residues. Germline CDR1 SQVTM, CDR2 ANQGSEA.

This chain's CDR3 is CASSQVGGYYEQYF. The gene calls are TRBV14 and TRBJ2-7. This CDR3 region has 14 residues. Germline V lookup: CDR1 SGHDN, CDR2 FVKESK.

The CDR3 sequence: CSAPHGDSYYGYTF. The chain joins TRBV20-1 to TRBJ1-2; checking the TCRdb D call of TRBD1 is not possible without DNA. CDR1 DFQATT and CDR2 SNEGSKA come from the germline V gene (reference sequence). CDR3 size: 14 residues.

The gene calls are TRBV28 and TRBJ2-3; TCRdb selects TRBD2, and the lack of DNA leaves this call unchecked. Germline V gene data show CDR1 as MDHEN and CDR2 as SYDVKM. The CDR3 contains 17 residues. The chain's CDR3 is CASSLSSGGAGADTQYF.

The chain joins TRBV7-8 to TRBJ1-4; TCRdb lists TRBD1, though no DNA is available to test this call. Germline CDR1 is SGHVS and CDR2 is FQNEAQ. The CDR3 sequence is 15 residues long. The CDR3 loop reads CASSLGGTGEEKLFF.

This chain uses TRBV7-6 with TRBJ2-1; TCRdb names TRBD1, which stays unverified in the absence of DNA. The CDR3 is 14 amino acids. Germline V gives CDR1 SGHVS, CDR2 FNYEAQ. The CDR3 loop reads CASSLSGGAGEQFF.